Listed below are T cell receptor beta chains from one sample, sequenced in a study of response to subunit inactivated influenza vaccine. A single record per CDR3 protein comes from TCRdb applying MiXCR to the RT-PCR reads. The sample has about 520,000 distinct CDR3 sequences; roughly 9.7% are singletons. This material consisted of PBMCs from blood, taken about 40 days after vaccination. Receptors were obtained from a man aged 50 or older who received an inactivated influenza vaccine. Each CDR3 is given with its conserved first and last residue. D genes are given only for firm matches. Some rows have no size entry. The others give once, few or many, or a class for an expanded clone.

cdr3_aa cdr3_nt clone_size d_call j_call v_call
CASSQFSYEQYF TGTGCCAGCAGCCAATTTTCCTACGAGCAGTACTTC few NA TRBJ2-7 TRBV3-1
CASSPLTRTEAFF TGTGCCAGCAGCCCCTTAACGAGGACTGAAGCTTTCTTT NA NA TRBJ1-1 TRBV11-2
CAISRERQNTGELFF TGTGCCATCAGTCGTGAAAGGCAGAACACCGGGGAGCTGTTTTTT NA NA TRBJ2-2 TRBV10-3
CASSLKAGADTQYF TGTGCCAGCAGTTTAAAGGCGGGAGCAGATACGCAGTATTTT NA TRBD2 TRBJ2-3 TRBV12-3/TRBV12-4
CASSVGEGHEQYF TGTGCCAGCAGCGTAGGTGAAGGGCACGAGCAGTACTTC few NA TRBJ2-7 TRBV9
CSAEPTSGSYNEQFF TGCAGTGCCGAACCGACTAGTGGTTCCTACAATGAGCAGTTCTTC NA NA TRBJ2-1 TRBV20-1
CASSLEVGSYEQYF TGTGCCAGCAGCTTAGAAGTGGGGTCCTACGAGCAGTACTTC many NA TRBJ2-7 TRBV7-2
CASSPGTDLAGELFF TGTGCCAGCAGTCCCGGGACAGATCTCGCCGGGGAGCTGTTTTTT few TRBD1 TRBJ2-2 TRBV28
CASSQVSGTTGELFF TGCGCCAGCAGCCAAGTATCGGGGACCACCGGGGAGCTGTTTTTT NA NA TRBJ2-2 TRBV4-3
CASSTDATSGYYEQYF TGTGCCAGTAGTACCGACGCGACTAGCGGATACTACGAGCAGTACTTC NA TRBD2 TRBJ2-7 TRBV19
CASSQGTGWYEQYF TGCGCCAGCAGCCAGGGGACAGGCTGGTACGAGCAGTACTTC NA TRBD1 TRBJ2-7 TRBV4-3
CASSPETDTQYF TGCGCCAGCAGCCCTGAGACAGATACGCAGTATTTT many NA TRBJ2-3 TRBV5-1
CASSLGAGTFTEAFF TGCGCCAGCAGCTTAGGAGCAGGGACATTCACTGAAGCTTTCTTT many NA TRBJ1-1 TRBV5-1
CAIKRASGSYEQYF TGTGCCATTAAAAGGGCTAGCGGGAGCTACGAGCAGTACTTC NA TRBD2 TRBJ2-7 TRBV6-2/TRBV6-3
CASSERAGFTDTQYF TGTGCCAGCAGTGAAAGGGCGGGATTCACAGATACGCAGTATTTT few NA TRBJ2-3 TRBV6-1
CASSLSTLGTEAFF TGTGCCAGCAGTTTATCGACCCTAGGGACTGAAGCTTTCTTT few NA TRBJ1-1 TRBV6-2/TRBV6-3